This T cell receptor (beta chain) derives from a study of response to subunit inactivated influenza vaccine. TCRdb itself ran the RT-PCR reads through MiXCR, one entry per CDR3 protein. The table shows roughly 620,000 distinct CDR3 sequences, with over 9% occurring only once. In addition, the sample was reused for a study of T cells expressing NK-cell markers. From that paper: Beta-chain TCR cDNA was generated via 5'RACE template switching with UMIs. An anti-gamma-delta TCR antibody restricted sorting to alpha-beta TCR T cells in several experiments.

Sequenced here: PBMCs from blood, sampled on the day of vaccination. The source of this sequence is a man between 50 and 59 years old who received an inactivated influenza vaccine.

The CDR3 sequence is CASSLFPIQETQYF. The DNA for the CDR3 is TGTGCCAGCAGTTTATTTCCCATACAAGAGACCCAGTACTTC. The rearrangement links TRBV27 to TRBJ2-5; no definite D call. CDR1 and CDR2 from the germline V gene are MNHEY and SMNVEV (reference sequence). Deletions cut 1 base from V and 2 bases from J, with 8 bases between. There are 14 residues in the CDR3.